This TCR beta chain was recovered during a study of blood T cell repertoires in COVID-19. Study context: The United States, Italy and Spain supplied acute and convalescent COVID-19 samples. T cells, B-cell-depleted T cells, or PBMCs provided the cDNA or gDNA that served as material.

The V gene's germline CDR1 is KGHSH and CDR2 LQKENI. V lost 6 bases, J lost 9 bases, and 20 bases lay in between. The CDR3 consists of 14 residues. In the authors' methods: It was from reference gene primer amplification that nucleated cell counts were estimated. Sequencing was performed with immunoSEQ multiplex PCR; in TCRdb, only in-frame clones are kept and a portion is missing. The V and J calls and the clone size are those of that table, but D and trimming were determined from the DNA. The sample yields 45,000 to 55,000 clones, roughly 90% seen once. Sequencing used peripheral blood. The chain employs TRBV18 and TRBJ2-5; D perhaps matches TRBD2 (6 bases). The clonotype comes from a human donor in a cohort sampled during active COVID-19. This chain's CDR3 is CASSPDEHRGSQYF. The CDR3 region has the DNA TGTGCCAGCTCCCCGGACGAACATCGGGGGTCCCAGTACTTC.